The 30 T cell receptor beta chains below come from one sample, sequenced in a study of T-cell reconstitution after alpha-beta-depleted transplantation in children. Preparation of the TCRbeta library used unique molecular identifiers. TCRdb fed the PCR reads into MiXCR, producing one record per CDR3 protein. This table has 500,000 to 600,000 distinct CDR3 sequences, roughly 18% appearing once. The material sequenced was PBMCs from the stem cell graft donor, taken from the stem cell graft. The source is a human donor who donated a stem cell graft to a child with acute lymphoblastic leukemia.

The table lists this clonotype with a few counts. This chain uses TRBV20-1 with TRBJ2-7; unclear D gene. V was clipped by 2 bases and J by 0 bases, with 11 bases between them. This CDR3 has 14 residues. Germline loops: CDR1 DFQATT, CDR2 SNEGSKA (reference sequence). The CDR3 protein is CSARSRVPSYEQYF. Here the CDR3 DNA reads TGCAGTGCTAGATCCCGGGTCCCCTCCTACGAGCAGTACTTC.

This chain joins TRBV23-1 and TRBJ2-7, with D hard to call. TRBV23-1 is identified as an open reading frame with a role that is uncertain. The CDR3 consists of 18 residues. Trimming shortened V by 3 bases and J by 1 base, and 22 bases separated the two germline ends. This chain's CDR3 is CASSQSGRPTYRSYEQYF. Written as DNA, the CDR3 is TGCGCCAGCAGTCAGTCTGGAAGGCCCACATATCGTTCCTACGAGCAGTACTTC.

This clonotype was seen a handful of times. J is TRBJ1-2 and V is TRBV5-1, with TRBD1 as a possible D gene (6 bases). Trimming pared 2 bases from V and 4 bases from J, leaving 9 bases between. CDR1 is SGHRS and CDR2 is YFSETQ in the germline V gene. This CDR3 comprises 13 residues. Written as DNA, the CDR3 is TGCGCCAGCAGCTTTGCCAGGGGCTATGGCTACACCTTC. It specifies CASSFARGYGYTF. The whole variable domain, remainder taken from reference TRBV5-1 and TRBJ1-2, is KAGVTQTPRYLIKTRGQQVTLSCSPISGHRSVSWYQQTPGQGLQFLFEYFSETQRNKGNFPGRFSGRQFSNSRSEMNVSTLELGDSALYLCASSFARGYGYTFGSGTRLTVV.

The sample holds a few counts of this clonotype. This CDR3 reads CASSQDSSSYNEQFF. The CDR3 bases are TGCGCCAGCAGCCAAGACAGCAGCTCCTACAATGAGCAGTTCTTC. The chain couples TRBV4-1 to TRBJ2-1; unclear D gene. CDR1 MGHRA and CDR2 YSYEKL come from the germline V gene. The CDR3 consists of 15 residues. With 0 bases removed from V and 0 bases from J, the gap between germline ends came to 6 bases.

The chain recombines TRBV2 with TRBJ2-5, with D possibly matching TRBD2 (5 bases). Trimming took off 3 bases at V and 3 bases at J, with 17 bases between the two ends. The CDR3 has 16 residues. Germline loops: CDR1 SNHLY, CDR2 FYNNEI. DNA for the CDR3: TGTGCCAGCAGTGATCTAGCTAGGACTTCCAAAGAGACCCAGTACTTC. Residues: CASSDLARTSKETQYF.

This clonotype was counted a few times. The V call is TRBV20-1, the J call TRBJ2-1; 7 nucleotides match TRBD1. The CDR3 is made up of 15 amino acids. Germline V gene data show CDR1 as DFQATT and CDR2 as SNEGSKA (reference sequence). J lost 7 bases, V lost 0 bases, and 9 bases had no gene match. The CDR3 loop is CSARDAKGAGNEQFF. DNA of the CDR3: TGCAGTGCTAGAGATGCGAAGGGGGCTGGGAATGAGCAGTTCTTC.

This clonotype was counted between two and nine times. V usage is TRBV5-1 and J usage is TRBJ2-7; no firm D call. CDR1 is SGHRS and CDR2 is YFSETQ in the germline V gene. The ends were cut back, 2 bases at V and 0 bases at J, with 12 bases in the middle. The CDR3 runs to 15 residues. The CDR3 nucleotides are TGCGCCAGCAGCTTCTACCGTCCCCCCTCCTACGAGCAGTACTTC. Its protein is CASSFYRPPSYEQYF.

This clonotype was observed a few times. This rearrangement joins TRBV6-2 or TRBV6-3 to TRBJ2-5, with TRBD2 matching over 7 bases. This CDR3 has 15 residues. The V gene end was trimmed by 6 bases and the J gene end by 0 bases; junction bases not matched to a gene: 7. Germline CDR1 reads MNHEY; CDR2 reads SVGEGT. CDR3 loop: CASSQLAAYQETQYF. CDR3 nucleotide sequence: TGTGCCAGCAGCCAGCTAGCGGCGTACCAAGAGACCCAGTACTTC.

The chain recombines TRBV7-9 with TRBJ2-1, with D uncertain. V was cut by 5 bases and J by 6 bases, with 11 bases left in between. The germline V gene encodes CDR1 SEHNR and CDR2 FQNEAQ (reference sequence). This CDR3 has 13 amino acids. The CDR3 is CASSLTTVNEQFF. CDR3 DNA sequence: TGTGCCAGCAGCCTTACGACCGTCAATGAGCAGTTCTTC.

CDR3 nucleotide sequence: TGCGCCAGCAGGGGACTAGCGGGGCTGGGGTACGAGCAGTACTTC. As protein: CASRGLAGLGYEQYF. This chain connects TRBV4-1 to TRBJ2-7, with TRBD2 matching 13 bases. V trimming: 6 bases; J trimming: 4 bases; junction bases outside the gene matches: 6. Germline CDR1 is MGHRA and CDR2 is YSYEKL. This CDR3 is built from 15 residues.

A few counts support this clonotype. The chain combines TRBV5-1 with TRBJ2-3, with D unresolved. CDR1 is SGHRS and CDR2 is YFSETQ in the germline V gene. The CDR3 is made up of 12 amino acids. The V end was cut by 5 bases, the J end by 1 base, with 5 bases between. Here the CDR3 reads CASRLRTDTQYF. CDR3 DNA: TGCGCCAGCAGGTTACGCACAGATACGCAGTATTTT.

This clonotype was observed a few times. This chain uses TRBV2 with TRBJ1-3; 7 positions agree with TRBD1. The V gene's germline CDR1 is SNHLY and CDR2 FYNNEI. There are 14 residues in the CDR3. J gave up 3 bases and V 6 bases, and 5 bases lay outside the gene matches. Written as DNA, the CDR3 is TGTGCCAGCAGGATTAGGGGGCTTGGAAACACCATATATTTT. Translated, it gives CASRIRGLGNTIYF. The full variable domain, with the rest looked up from reference TRBV2 and TRBJ1-3, is EPEVTQTPSHQVTQMGQEVILRCVPISNHLYFYWYRQILGQKVEFLVSFYNNEISEKSEIFDDQFSVERPDGSNFTLKIRSTKLEDSAMYFCASRIRGLGNTIYFGEGSWLTVV.

This clonotype was counted only a few times. The chain links TRBV20-1 to TRBJ2-1, with D perhaps matching TRBD1 (5 bases). Germline values: CDR1 DFQATT, CDR2 SNEGSKA (reference sequence). The CDR3 is made up of 14 amino acids. Deletions cut 0 bases from V and 7 bases from J, with 13 bases between. The CDR3 reads CSARDRVLANEQFF. The CDR3 nucleotides read TGCAGTGCTAGAGACAGGGTTCTTGCGAATGAGCAGTTCTTC.

This clonotype has only a few counts. The rearrangement uses TRBV5-1 and TRBJ2-7; D possibly corresponds to TRBD1 (6 bases). V was clipped by 0 bases and J by 3 bases, with 13 bases between them. This CDR3 has 15 residues. Germline V gives CDR1 SGHRS, CDR2 YFSETQ. The CDR3 sequence is CASSLVWGPSYEQYF. For the CDR3, the DNA is TGCGCCAGCAGCTTGGTCTGGGGGCCCAGCTACGAGCAGTACTTC. The full variable domain, in which reference TRBV5-1 and TRBJ2-7 provide the parts outside the CDR3, is KAGVTQTPRYLIKTRGQQVTLSCSPISGHRSVSWYQQTPGQGLQFLFEYFSETQRNKGNFPGRFSGRQFSNSRSEMNVSTLELGDSALYLCASSLVWGPSYEQYFGPGTRLTVT.

This clonotype was detected a few times. This chain connects TRBV29-1 to TRBJ2-1; possibly TRBD2 for D (6 bases). The V and J ends lost 7 bases and 7 bases respectively, with 17 bases between them. The CDR3 contains 13 residues. Germline CDR1 reads SQVTM; CDR2 reads ANQGSEA. CDR3 in amino acids: CSARGRGINEQFF. The CDR3, as DNA: TGCAGCGCCCGGGGCCGGGGGATAAATGAGCAGTTCTTC.

V and J are TRBV6-5 and TRBJ1-2; TRBD1 matches 8 bases. Germline V CDR1 and CDR2: MNHEY, SVGAGI. The V and J ends lost 2 bases and 6 bases, in that order; junction bases with no gene match: 8. This CDR3 region has 15 residues. The CDR3 loop is CASSYGAQGGNGYTF. The DNA of the CDR3 is TGTGCCAGCAGTTACGGGGCACAGGGGGGAAATGGCTACACCTTC.

The chain employs TRBV9 and TRBJ2-1; D is possibly TRBD2 (5 bases). Trimming removed 0 bases at V and 0 bases at J, with 19 bases between. Germline lookup yields CDR1 SGDLS and CDR2 YYNGEE. This CDR3 spans 19 amino acids. The DNA of the CDR3 is TGTGCCAGCAGCGTAGAAGGACTCCAAGACCTCCACTCCTACAATGAGCAGTTCTTC. Translating it yields CASSVEGLQDLHSYNEQFF.

The table lists this clonotype with a few counts. This chain uses TRBV7-9 with TRBJ2-1; D remains ambiguous. Trimming left V 1 base short and J 4 bases short, with 11 bases between. Germline V lookup: CDR1 SEHNR, CDR2 FQNEAQ (reference sequence). CDR3 size: 15 residues. CDR3 residues: CASSLGIGLYNEQFF. CDR3 bases: TGTGCCAGCAGCTTAGGGATCGGCTTGTACAATGAGCAGTTCTTC.

This clonotype was counted at least ten times. This CDR3 reads CASSPRLAGGQETQYF. As DNA, the CDR3 is TGTGCCAGCAGCCCCCGACTAGCGGGAGGCCAAGAGACCCAGTACTTC. The chain combines TRBV7-3 with TRBJ2-5, with TRBD2 matching 13 bases. J gave up 1 base and V 5 bases, and 4 bases lay outside the gene matches. The CDR3 covers 16 residues. Germline V gene data show CDR1 as SGHTA and CDR2 as FQGTGA.

This clonotype was seen a handful of times. The gene calls are TRBV29-1 and TRBJ2-1; perhaps TRBD1 as D (6 bases). Germline V gene data show CDR1 as SQVTM and CDR2 as ANQGSEA. With 0 bases removed from V and 3 bases from J, the gap between germline ends came to 21 bases. The CDR3 extends over 18 amino acids. CDR3 protein: CSVEDLRVDRRGYNEQFF. The DNA for the CDR3 is TGCAGCGTTGAAGATCTTCGTGTTGACAGGCGCGGCTACAATGAGCAGTTCTTC.

Only a few counts were recorded for this clonotype. The chain couples TRBV5-1 to TRBJ2-2; TRBD2 matches at 7 bases. The ends lost 5 bases at V and 9 bases at J; junction bases unmatched: 16. Germline CDR1 is SGHRS and CDR2 is YFSETQ. The CDR3 sequence is 16 residues long. This CDR3 is CASRTAGELGFRELFF. CDR3 DNA: TGCGCCAGCAGAACGGCGGGAGAACTGGGCTTTAGGGAGCTGTTTTTT. Variable domain in full (rest from reference TRBV5-1 and TRBJ2-2): KAGVTQTPRYLIKTRGQQVTLSCSPISGHRSVSWYQQTPGQGLQFLFEYFSETQRNKGNFPGRFSGRQFSNSRSEMNVSTLELGDSALYLCASRTAGELGFRELFFGEGSRLTVL.

In DNA form, the CDR3 reads TGTGCCAGCAGGACCGGGACAGGGATGGACGAGCAGTACTTC. It specifies CASRTGTGMDEQYF. This chain connects TRBV6-1 to TRBJ2-7, with 9 bases that match TRBD1. Germline CDR1 reads MNHNS; CDR2 reads SASEGT. The CDR3 totals 14 residues. V shed 6 bases, J shed 5 bases, and the junction held 8 bases outside the gene matches.

This clonotype was seen a few times. This chain's CDR3 is CASSVGQVNTDTQYF. CDR3 nucleotide sequence: TGTGCCAGCAGCGTAGGACAGGTAAACACAGATACGCAGTATTTT. The chain uses TRBV9 and TRBJ2-3; a weak D match, TRBD1 (6 bases). CDR1 is SGDLS, CDR2 YYNGEE, per germline. The CDR3 has 15 amino acids. V was cut by 0 bases and J by 2 bases, with 10 bases left in between.

This clonotype was observed a handful of times. V is TRBV3-1 and J is TRBJ2-7, with 11 bases that match TRBD2. CDR1 is LGHDT and CDR2 is YNNKEL in the germline V gene (reference sequence). Trimming at V came to 4 bases and at J to 2 bases, leaving 7 bases not matched to a gene. This CDR3 comprises 16 residues. The CDR3 DNA follows: TGTGCCAGCAGCCCCTCCCTAGCGGGAGGCCCCTACGAGCAGTACTTC. It specifies CASSPSLAGGPYEQYF.

This clonotype was counted a few times. The chain has TRBV9 and TRBJ1-2; D perhaps matches TRBD1 (6 bases). Per the germline V gene, CDR1 is SGDLS and CDR2 is YYNGEE. The V and J ends lost 3 bases and 6 bases respectively, with 12 bases between them. This CDR3 region has 13 residues. CDR3 region: CASSEGHTNGYTF. CDR3 bases: TGTGCCAGCAGCGAGGGACATACCAATGGCTACACCTTC.

The chain links TRBV10-3 to TRBJ2-5; D possibly corresponds to TRBD1 (6 bases). Germline V gives CDR1 ENHRY, CDR2 SYGVKD. The CDR3 length is 13 residues. Trimming removed 2 bases from V and 5 bases from J, with 9 bases in between. The CDR3 region has the DNA TGTGCCATCAGTGAGCCTGGGGGCGAGACCCAGTACTTC. Residues: CAISEPGGETQYF.

The sample holds a few counts of this clonotype. V is TRBV2 and J is TRBJ2-7; the D gene is possibly TRBD1 (6 bases). CDR1 is SNHLY and CDR2 is FYNNEI in the germline V gene. Trimming shortened V by 0 bases and J by 4 bases, and 10 bases separated the two germline ends. The CDR3 extends over 14 amino acids. The CDR3 reads CASSEALRGYEQYF. The DNA for the CDR3 is TGTGCCAGCAGTGAAGCGCTTAGGGGGTACGAGCAGTACTTC. Complete variable domain (other parts from reference TRBV2 and TRBJ2-7): EPEVTQTPSHQVTQMGQEVILRCVPISNHLYFYWYRQILGQKVEFLVSFYNNEISEKSEIFDDQFSVERPDGSNFTLKIRSTKLEDSAMYFCASSEALRGYEQYFGPGTRLTVT.

This clonotype occurred a few times. V and J are TRBV7-8 and TRBJ2-1; TRBD2 matches 8 bases. The V gene's germline CDR1 is SGHVS and CDR2 FQNEAQ. V trimming: 1 base; J trimming: 7 bases; junction bases outside the gene matches: 15. This CDR3 comprises 18 residues. The CDR3 DNA follows: TGTGCCAGCAGCTTAGTGCGTAATCGAGCGGGAGCGGATAATGAGCAGTTCTTC. Translation: CASSLVRNRAGADNEQFF.

This clonotype occurred a few times. The chain recombines TRBV13 with TRBJ2-7; 7 bases line up with TRBD2. CDR3 length equals 14 residues. Unmatched junction bases numbered 8, after V lost 5 bases and J lost 4 bases. Germline loops: CDR1 PRHDT, CDR2 FYEKMQ (reference sequence). The CDR3 here is CASSLQRGLYEQYF. The DNA of the CDR3 is TGTGCCAGCAGCCTCCAGCGGGGCCTATACGAGCAGTACTTC.

V and J are TRBV19 and TRBJ2-6; D call uncertain. The CDR3 has 19 amino acids. Trimming removed 5 bases from V and 0 bases from J, with 20 bases in between. From germline, CDR1 is LNHDA and CDR2 SQIVND (reference sequence). The CDR3: CASSPLMGRYSSGANVLTF. CDR3 coding DNA: TGTGCCAGTAGTCCTCTCATGGGCAGATATTCCTCTGGGGCCAACGTCCTGACTTTC.